A selection of T cell receptor beta chains follows, all from one sample in a study of T cell responses to AZD1222 COVID-19 vaccine. Method: immunoSEQ multiplex PCR; TCRdb's copy keeps in-frame clones and lacks some. The sample records some 100,000 clones, under 95% being singletons. The input for sequencing was peripheral blood, taken on day 0 of AZD1222 vaccination. These receptor sequences come from an adult in good health. Each CDR3 is given with its conserved first and last residue. The order of the fields is J gene, D gene, clone size, V gene, CDR3 protein, CDR3 DNA. D genes are given only for firm matches. Clone size is shown for a subset of rows, as once, few, many or a class of expanded clone.

J: TRBJ1-6
D: TRBD1
size: -
V: TRBV30
CDR3: CARSRQGRSPLHF
DNA: TGTGCCAGATCCCGACAGGGAAGGTCACCCCTCCACTTT

J: TRBJ1-4
D: -
size: -
V: TRBV18
CDR3: CASTRRGESEKLFF
DNA: TGTGCCAGCACCAGGCGCGGAGAGAGTGAAAAACTGTTTTTT

J: TRBJ1-6
D: -
size: -
V: TRBV28
CDR3: CASSHPQGINSPLHF
DNA: TGTGCCAGCAGCCATCCACAGGGCATTAATTCACCCCTCCACTTT

J: TRBJ1-5
D: -
size: -
V: TRBV6-4
CDR3: CASSSPGLAPYSNQPQHF
DNA: TGTGCCAGCAGTTCCCCAGGGCTGGCCCCTTATAGCAATCAGCCCCAGCATTTT

J: TRBJ2-5
D: -
size: -
V: TRBV11-3
CDR3: CASSLGYQETQYF
DNA: TGTGCCAGCAGCTTAGGGTACCAAGAGACCCAGTACTTC

J: TRBJ2-5
D: -
size: -
V: TRBV7-2
CDR3: CASSPPSQETQYF
DNA: TGTGCCAGCAGCCCCCCGAGTCAAGAGACCCAGTACTTC

J: TRBJ1-1
D: -
size: once
V: TRBV25-1
CDR3: CASSESSLTEAFF
DNA: TGTGCCAGCAGTGAATCCTCGTTGACTGAAGCTTTCTTT

J: TRBJ1-1
D: -
size: -
V: TRBV3-1/TRBV3-2
CDR3: CASSRSDSDTEAFF
DNA: TGTGCCAGCAGCCGCTCGGACAGTGACACTGAAGCTTTCTTT

J: TRBJ1-6
D: TRBD1
size: -
V: TRBV5-6
CDR3: CASSGQGSYNSPLHF
DNA: TGTGCCAGCAGTGGACAGGGTTCTTATAATTCACCCCTCCACTTT

J: TRBJ1-1
D: TRBD1
size: -
V: TRBV28
CDR3: CASSNRQGAANTEAFF
DNA: TGTGCCAGCAGTAATCGACAGGGGGCTGCGAACACTGAAGCTTTCTTT

J: TRBJ2-5
D: TRBD2
size: -
V: TRBV5-1
CDR3: CASGTSGGQETQYF
DNA: TGCGCCAGCGGGACTAGCGGGGGGCAAGAGACCCAGTACTTC

J: TRBJ1-1
D: -
size: -
V: TRBV29-1
CDR3: CSAGIQTEAFF
DNA: TGCAGCGCCGGAATTCAAACTGAAGCTTTCTTT

J: TRBJ1-2
D: -
size: -
V: TRBV3-1/TRBV3-2
CDR3: CASSQDRLGGYTF
DNA: TGTGCCAGCAGCCAAGATCGGCTAGGTGGCTACACCTTC

J: TRBJ2-7
D: -
size: many
V: TRBV4-1
CDR3: CASSQDLGYEQYF
DNA: TGCGCCAGCAGCCAAGATTTAGGGTACGAGCAGTACTTC

J: TRBJ1-2
D: -
size: -
V: TRBV28
CDR3: CASRGPGNYGYTF
DNA: TGTGCCAGCAGAGGCCCCGGGAACTATGGCTACACCTTC

J: TRBJ2-7
D: -
size: once
V: TRBV14
CDR3: CASSQDFPGVYEQYF
DNA: TGTGCCAGCAGCCAAGATTTTCCGGGTGTCTACGAGCAGTACTTC

J: TRBJ1-2
D: -
size: -
V: TRBV30
CDR3: CAWTPSSLNYGYTF
DNA: TGTGCCTGGACCCCCAGCAGTCTAAACTATGGCTACACCTTC

J: TRBJ2-2
D: -
size: -
V: TRBV9
CDR3: CASSPGTGELFF
DNA: TGTGCCAGCAGCCCCGGGACCGGGGAGCTGTTTTTT

J: TRBJ2-2
D: -
size: -
V: TRBV15
CDR3: CATSSSSHKAGTGELFF
DNA: TGTGCCACCAGCAGTAGTTCTCACAAAGCGGGCACCGGGGAGCTGTTTTTT

J: TRBJ1-1
D: -
size: -
V: TRBV29-1
CDR3: CSVLPWANTEAFF
DNA: TGCAGCGTCCTCCCCTGGGCGAACACTGAAGCTTTCTTT

J: TRBJ1-1
D: -
size: -
V: TRBV4-1
CDR3: CASSPLPGLNTEAFF
DNA: TGCGCCAGCAGCCCCCTGCCGGGGCTCAACACTGAAGCTTTCTTT

J: TRBJ2-1
D: -
size: once
V: TRBV9
CDR3: CASSVVGLSYNEQFF
DNA: TGTGCCAGCAGCGTAGTGGGCCTCTCCTACAATGAGCAGTTCTTC

J: TRBJ2-6
D: -
size: -
V: TRBV18
CDR3: CASSAQGGARANVLTF
DNA: TGTGCCAGCTCAGCCCAGGGGGGGGCCCGGGCCAACGTCCTGACTTTC

J: TRBJ1-1
D: -
size: -
V: TRBV19
CDR3: CASLRTRENTEAFF
DNA: TGTGCCAGTTTAAGGACACGGGAGAACACTGAAGCTTTCTTT

J: TRBJ1-5
D: -
size: few
V: TRBV4-2
CDR3: CASSQDLRVWSNQPQHF
DNA: TGTGCCAGCAGCCAAGATCTGAGGGTTTGGAGTAATCAGCCCCAGCATTTT

J: TRBJ1-2
D: -
size: -
V: TRBV5-6
CDR3: CASSLSGTTNYGYTF
DNA: TGTGCCAGCAGCTTGTCTGGCACAACTAACTATGGCTACACCTTC

J: TRBJ2-3
D: -
size: -
V: TRBV4-1
CDR3: CASSQLADPTDTQYF
DNA: TGCGCCAGCAGCCAGTTAGCGGACCCCACAGATACGCAGTATTTT

J: TRBJ1-2
D: TRBD1
size: -
V: TRBV4-2
CDR3: CASSQGDRPAHGYTF
DNA: TGTGCCAGCAGCCAAGGGGACAGACCAGCTCATGGCTACACCTTC

J: TRBJ1-2
D: -
size: -
V: TRBV12-3/TRBV12-4
CDR3: CASSIQGIGYTF
DNA: TGTGCCAGCAGCATTCAGGGGATTGGCTACACCTTC

J: TRBJ1-5
D: -
size: -
V: TRBV2
CDR3: CASIYGGGNQPQHF
DNA: TGTGCCAGCATCTACGGGGGCGGCAATCAGCCCCAGCATTTT

J: TRBJ2-7
D: TRBD1
size: -
V: TRBV24-1
CDR3: CATSPGQGAEEQYF
DNA: TGTGCCACCAGTCCGGGACAGGGTGCGGAGGAGCAGTACTTC

J: TRBJ1-4
D: -
size: -
V: TRBV7-2
CDR3: CASSPRGGTNEKLFF
DNA: TGTGCCAGCAGCCCGAGGGGGGGCACTAATGAAAAACTGTTTTTT

J: TRBJ2-2
D: -
size: -
V: TRBV5-4
CDR3: CASSLEQSNTGELFF
DNA: TGTGCCAGCAGCTTGGAACAGTCGAACACCGGGGAGCTGTTTTTT

J: TRBJ1-1
D: -
size: -
V: TRBV5-1
CDR3: CASSLQGAEAFF
DNA: TGCGCCAGCAGCTTACAAGGGGCTGAAGCTTTCTTT

J: TRBJ2-2
D: -
size: -
V: TRBV24-1
CDR3: CATSDWDTGELFF
DNA: TGTGCCACCAGTGATTGGGACACCGGGGAGCTGTTTTTT

J: TRBJ2-7
D: -
size: -
V: TRBV3-1/TRBV3-2
CDR3: CASSFHGGEQYF
DNA: TGTGCCAGCAGCTTCCATGGGGGGGAGCAGTACTTC

J: TRBJ1-6
D: -
size: -
V: TRBV9
CDR3: CASSVDQGENSPLHF
DNA: TGTGCCAGCAGCGTAGATCAGGGTGAGAATTCACCCCTCCACTTT

J: TRBJ2-2
D: -
size: -
V: TRBV18
CDR3: CASSPRAELFF
DNA: TGTGCCAGCTCACCACGGGCCGAGCTGTTTTTT

J: TRBJ1-2
D: TRBD1
size: -
V: TRBV10-3
CDR3: CAISASDREGYTF
DNA: TGTGCCATCAGTGCATCGGACAGGGAAGGCTACACCTTC

J: TRBJ2-3
D: -
size: -
V: TRBV3-1/TRBV3-2
CDR3: CASSPMLTDHTQYF
DNA: TGTGCCAGCAGCCCTATGTTAACAGACCATACGCAGTATTTT

J: TRBJ2-7
D: TRBD2
size: once
V: TRBV6-5
CDR3: CASSFFIAGALYEQYF
DNA: TGTGCCAGCAGTTTTTTTATAGCGGGGGCCCTCTACGAGCAGTACTTC

J: TRBJ2-2
D: -
size: -
V: TRBV7-7
CDR3: CASSRLGSNTGELFF
DNA: TGTGCTAGCAGCCGACTAGGTTCTAACACCGGGGAGCTGTTTTTT

J: TRBJ1-6
D: -
size: -
V: TRBV28
CDR3: CASSPRGYGSSYNSPLHF
DNA: TGTGCCAGCAGTCCTCGAGGGTACGGTAGCTCCTATAATTCACCCCTCCACTTT

J: TRBJ2-5
D: TRBD2
size: -
V: TRBV7-9
CDR3: CATTSLAGDQETQYF
DNA: TGTGCCACCACCTCCCTAGCGGGGGACCAAGAGACCCAGTACTTC

J: TRBJ2-2
D: TRBD2
size: -
V: TRBV19
CDR3: CASKRDEGAGELFF
DNA: TGTGCCTCAAAGCGGGACGAGGGTGCCGGGGAGCTGTTTTTT

J: TRBJ1-5
D: -
size: -
V: TRBV25-1
CDR3: CASSYSNQPQHF
DNA: TGTGCCAGCAGTTATAGCAATCAGCCCCAGCATTTT

J: TRBJ1-5
D: -
size: -
V: TRBV3-1/TRBV3-2
CDR3: CASSHLGGNQPQHF
DNA: TGTGCCAGCAGCCACTTAGGGGGTAATCAGCCCCAGCATTTT

J: TRBJ1-4
D: -
size: -
V: TRBV5-1
CDR3: CASSLTPRWNLNEKLFF
DNA: TGCGCCAGCAGCTTGACCCCACGATGGAACCTTAATGAAAAACTGTTTTTT

J: TRBJ2-7
D: TRBD1
size: -
V: TRBV7-2
CDR3: CASSSGTGGIYEQYF
DNA: TGTGCCAGCAGCTCGGGGACAGGGGGGATCTACGAGCAGTACTTC

J: TRBJ1-5
D: -
size: -
V: TRBV6-1
CDR3: CASSEAAPGAITNQPQHF
DNA: TGTGCCAGCAGTGAAGCGGCCCCAGGGGCCATCACAAATCAGCCCCAGCATTTT

J: TRBJ1-5
D: -
size: few
V: TRBV12-2
CDR3: CASRLPDRGPLGNQPQHF
DNA: TGTGCAAGTCGCTTACCAGACAGGGGGCCACTGGGCAATCAGCCCCAGCATTTT

J: TRBJ1-1
D: -
size: -
V: TRBV14
CDR3: CASSQAFSGEAFF
DNA: TGTGCCAGCAGCCAAGCCTTTTCAGGGGAAGCTTTCTTT

J: TRBJ1-1
D: -
size: -
V: TRBV4-3
CDR3: CASSQVEGVVGAEAFF
DNA: TGCGCCAGCAGCCAAGTTGAAGGGGTAGTTGGAGCTGAAGCTTTCTTT

J: TRBJ1-1
D: TRBD1
size: -
V: TRBV19
CDR3: CASTGRGLAEAFF
DNA: TGTGCCAGTACGGGCAGGGGGCTTGCTGAAGCTTTCTTT

J: TRBJ2-2
D: -
size: -
V: TRBV3-1/TRBV3-2
CDR3: CASSPLGGPGELFF
DNA: TGTGCCAGCAGCCCCCTGGGGGGCCCCGGGGAGCTGTTTTTT

J: TRBJ1-4
D: -
size: -
V: TRBV16
CDR3: CASSQSRVQLFF
DNA: TGTGCCAGCAGCCAATCGAGGGTTCAGCTGTTTTTT

J: TRBJ2-2
D: -
size: -
V: TRBV6-6
CDR3: CASSYSGTTGELFF
DNA: TGTGCCAGCAGTTACTCAGGGACCACCGGGGAGCTGTTTTTT

J: TRBJ2-1
D: -
size: few
V: TRBV28
CDR3: CASRGETYNEQFF
DNA: TGTGCCAGCAGGGGGGAAACCTACAATGAGCAGTTCTTC

J: TRBJ1-1
D: -
size: -
V: TRBV18
CDR3: CASSPPGRAGDTEAFF
DNA: TGTGCCAGCTCACCACCGGGAAGGGCAGGGGACACTGAAGCTTTCTTT